The T cell receptor (beta chain) under discussion was sequenced for a study of T-cell memory formation after mild COVID-19 (dated by TCRdb to the early 2020s). With respect to the entire study: TCR sequence clusters from the two donors were found to be largely donor specific. Two young, previously healthy adult volunteers made up the cohort, one male and one female. In a couple of donors, T-cell clones that expanded and contracted after mild COVID-19 were followed by sequencing TCRalpha and TCRbeta repertoires longitudinally. The investigation overall reported the following: Some responding clones were found in pre-infection memory, which suggests that pre-existing cross-reactive memory T cells took part in the SARS-CoV-2 response. SARS-CoV-2 specificity was not confirmed for the second-wave clones peaking on day 37. The study included only a couple of mild cases, and larger cohorts that include severe cases with pre-infection samples were judged to be necessary. From day 15 to 85, contracting clones showed balanced CD4/CD8 phenotypes, whereas a second wave of clones that expanded from day 15 to 37 leaned towards CD4+. Contracting CD4+ clones were found mainly in CM and EM memory subsets, while CD8+ clones were enriched in EMRA.

The germline V gene encodes CDR1 SGDLS and CDR2 YYNGEE. Trimming removed 0 bases from V and 1 base from J; the gene matches leave 1 base unexplained. The CDR3 sequence holds 15 residues, the cysteine and phenylalanine included. The read is trimmed to its CDR3 DNA, 45 bases read in frame from base 1. TCRdb shows the sequencer as Illumina NovaSeq 6000. TCRalpha and TCRbeta cDNA libraries were constructed by 5'RACE with constant-segment primers, with sample barcodes and unique molecular identifiers being introduced. Trizol reagent was used to extract RNA from every sample. The libraries were amplified in two PCR steps, and the second step added a second sample barcode and Illumina TruSeq adapters. Libraries were sequenced on an Illumina NovaSeq with 2 x 150 bp paired-end reads. The authors' pipeline ran thus. The reads were demultiplexed and collapsed into UMI-guided consensus sequences using migec v1.2.7. With mixcr v2.1.11, UMI consensuses were aligned to TRA and TRB V and J templates and assembled into clonotypes. A clonotype was counted as expanded or contracted only if both edgeR and NoisET called the change significant, with noise models trained on biological replicates. edgeR calls used a false discovery rate-adjusted p below 0.01 and a log2 fold-change threshold of 1. PCA with hierarchical clustering of max-normalized trajectories of the 1000 most abundant clonotypes was used as exploratory dynamics analysis. The CD4 or CD8 phenotype of responding clones was assigned using the separately sequenced CD4+ and CD8+ repertoires. Using fastp trimming at Q25 and MiXCR clonotype assembly, TCRdb reanalyzed the public sequencing data and kept in-frame beta chains. Each CDR3 protein gets just one entry, which takes the most common genes and DNA from the rows behind it. For this entry, the V and J calls and clone size follow TCRdb and not the study's own pipeline. Present in this sample are 350,000 to 500,000 distinct CDR3 sequences, roughly 20% of which were seen just once. The ten largest account for roughly 8.4% of the sample.

There are a few counts of this clonotype. Its binding antigen is unknown. Base-call qualities are not available, and no considerably larger clone is one nucleotide away. PBMCs were isolated by Ficoll-Paque density gradient centrifugation. Sequencing was done on a sample of PBMCs or a T cell subset sorted from them (not recorded which). This TCR was sampled from an adult woman who had mild COVID-19 (a few samples of this study predate the infection). The sample titles of this study are shuffled in the database, so cell type and time point are left out; the donor was told from shared clones. In this chain, TRBV9 is recombined with TRBJ1-5; TRBD1 aligns with 7 central bases. The nucleotides are TGTGCCAGCAGCGTAGGGGGACAGAGCAATCAGCCCCAGCATTTT. This yields the protein CASSVGGQSNQPQHF.